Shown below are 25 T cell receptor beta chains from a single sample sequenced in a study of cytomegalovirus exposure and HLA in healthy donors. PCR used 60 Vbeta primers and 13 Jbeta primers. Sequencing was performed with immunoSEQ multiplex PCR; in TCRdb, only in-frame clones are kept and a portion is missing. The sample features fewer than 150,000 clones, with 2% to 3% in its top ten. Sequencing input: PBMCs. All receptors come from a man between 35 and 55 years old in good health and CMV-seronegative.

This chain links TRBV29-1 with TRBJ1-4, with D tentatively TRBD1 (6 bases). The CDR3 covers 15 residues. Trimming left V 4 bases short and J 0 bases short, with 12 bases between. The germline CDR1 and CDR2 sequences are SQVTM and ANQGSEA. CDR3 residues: CSVGGGAATNEKLFF. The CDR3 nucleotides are TGCAGCGTTGGAGGGGGAGCAGCAACTAATGAAAAACTGTTTTTT.

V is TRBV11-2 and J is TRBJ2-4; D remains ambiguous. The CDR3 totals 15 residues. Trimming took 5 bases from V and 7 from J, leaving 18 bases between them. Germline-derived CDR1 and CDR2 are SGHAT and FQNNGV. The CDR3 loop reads CASSQSKAAGNIQYF. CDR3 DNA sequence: TGTGCCAGCAGCCAGTCTAAAGCAGCCGGGAACATTCAGTACTTC.

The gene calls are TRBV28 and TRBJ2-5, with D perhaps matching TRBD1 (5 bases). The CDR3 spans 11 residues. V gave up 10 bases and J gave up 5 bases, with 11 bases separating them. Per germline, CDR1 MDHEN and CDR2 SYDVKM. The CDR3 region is CAILAGETQYF. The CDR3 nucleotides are TGTGCCATCTTGGCAGGGGAGACCCAGTACTTC. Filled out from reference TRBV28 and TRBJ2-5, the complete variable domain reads DVKVTQSSRYLVKRTGEKVFLECVQDMDHENMFWYRQDPGLGLRLIYFSYDVKMKEKGDIPEGYSVSREKKERFSLILESASTNQTSMYLCAILAGETQYFGPGTRLLVL.

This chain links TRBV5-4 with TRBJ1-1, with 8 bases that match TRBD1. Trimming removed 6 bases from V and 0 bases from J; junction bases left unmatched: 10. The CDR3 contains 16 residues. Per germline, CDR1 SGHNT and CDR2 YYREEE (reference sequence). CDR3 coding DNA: TGTGCCAGCACGGTCCAACCGGGACAGGTGAACACTGAAGCTTTCTTT. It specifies CASTVQPGQVNTEAFF.

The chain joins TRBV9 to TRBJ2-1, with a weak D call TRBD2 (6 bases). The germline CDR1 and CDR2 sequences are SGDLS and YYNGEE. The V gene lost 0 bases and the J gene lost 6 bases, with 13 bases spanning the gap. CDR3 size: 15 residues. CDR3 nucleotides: TGTGCCAGCAGCGTAGACGGGGGAGTCTTCAATGAGCAGTTCTTC. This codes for CASSVDGGVFNEQFF.

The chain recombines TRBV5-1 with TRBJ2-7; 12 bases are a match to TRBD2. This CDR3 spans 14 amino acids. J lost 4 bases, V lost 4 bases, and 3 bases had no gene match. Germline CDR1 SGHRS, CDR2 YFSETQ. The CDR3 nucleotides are TGCGCCAGCAGCCACGGACTAGCGGGGTACGAGCAGTACTTC. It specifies CASSHGLAGYEQYF.

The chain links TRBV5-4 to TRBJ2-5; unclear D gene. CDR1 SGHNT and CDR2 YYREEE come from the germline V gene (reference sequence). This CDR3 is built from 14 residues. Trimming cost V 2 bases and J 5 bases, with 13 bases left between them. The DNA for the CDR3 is TGTGCCAGCAGCTTTCAACCAATGGAGGAGACCCAGTACTTC. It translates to CASSFQPMEETQYF.

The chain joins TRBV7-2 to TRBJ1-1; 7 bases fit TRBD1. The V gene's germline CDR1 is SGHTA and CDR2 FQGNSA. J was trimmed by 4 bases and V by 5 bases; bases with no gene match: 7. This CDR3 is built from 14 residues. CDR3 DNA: TGTGCCAGCAGCCCCTCGACAGGGCCCACTGAAGCTTTCTTT. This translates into CASSPSTGPTEAFF. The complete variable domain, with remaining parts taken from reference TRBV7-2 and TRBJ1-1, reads GAGVSQSPSNKVTEKGKDVELRCDPISGHTALYWYRQSLGQGLEFLIYFQGNSAPDKSGLPSDRFSAERTGGSVSTLTIQRTQQEDSAVYLCASSPSTGPTEAFFGQGTRLTVV.

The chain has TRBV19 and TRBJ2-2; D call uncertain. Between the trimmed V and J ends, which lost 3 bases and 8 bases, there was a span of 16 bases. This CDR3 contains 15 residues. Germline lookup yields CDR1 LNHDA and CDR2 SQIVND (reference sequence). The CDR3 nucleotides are TGTGCCAGTAGTATTCAATCTTCCGGCAGGGGGGAGCTGTTTTTT. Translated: CASSIQSSGRGELFF.

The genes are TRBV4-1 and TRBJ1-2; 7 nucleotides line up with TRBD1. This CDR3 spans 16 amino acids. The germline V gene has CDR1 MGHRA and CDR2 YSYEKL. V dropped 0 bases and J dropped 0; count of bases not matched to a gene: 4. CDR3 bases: TGCGCCAGCAGCCAAGATGAGGGGGCAGCTAACTATGGCTACACCTTC. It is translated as CASSQDEGAANYGYTF.

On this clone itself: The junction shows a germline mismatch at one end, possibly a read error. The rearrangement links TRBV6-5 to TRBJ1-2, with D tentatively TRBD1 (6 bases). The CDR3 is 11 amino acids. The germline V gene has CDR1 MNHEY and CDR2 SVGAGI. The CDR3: CASKRDKAYAF. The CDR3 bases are TGTGCCAGCAAGAGGGACAAAGCCTACGCCTTC.

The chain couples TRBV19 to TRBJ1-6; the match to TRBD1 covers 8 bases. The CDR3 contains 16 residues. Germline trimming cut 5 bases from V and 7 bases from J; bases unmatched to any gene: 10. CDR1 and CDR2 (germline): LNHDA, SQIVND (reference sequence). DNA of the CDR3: TGTGCCAGTAGTTTTATGGACAGGGAGGGAAATTCACCCCTCCACTTT. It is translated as CASSFMDREGNSPLHF.

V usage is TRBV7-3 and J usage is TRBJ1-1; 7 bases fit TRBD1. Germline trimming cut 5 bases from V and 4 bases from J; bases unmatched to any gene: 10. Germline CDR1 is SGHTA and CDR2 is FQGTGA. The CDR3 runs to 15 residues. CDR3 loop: CASSPHLNRGTEAFF. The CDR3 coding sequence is TGTGCCAGCAGCCCCCATCTCAACAGGGGCACTGAAGCTTTCTTT.

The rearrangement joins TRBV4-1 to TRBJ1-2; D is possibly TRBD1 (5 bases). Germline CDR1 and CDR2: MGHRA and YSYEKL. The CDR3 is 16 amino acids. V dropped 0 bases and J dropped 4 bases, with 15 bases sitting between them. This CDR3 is CASSQEFGRDSYGYTF. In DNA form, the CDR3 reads TGCGCCAGCAGCCAAGAATTCGGCAGGGACTCCTATGGCTACACCTTC.

CDR3 in DNA: TGTGCCAGCAGCCTGGGGACAGGGCGGAATTCACCCCTCCACTTT. This codes for CASSLGTGRNSPLHF. The chain has TRBV7-3 and TRBJ1-6; 9 bases align to TRBD1. The V segment lost 5 bases and the J segment 7 bases; nucleotides outside the gene matches: 6. The CDR3 consists of 15 residues. The germline gives CDR1 SGHTA, CDR2 FQGTGA.

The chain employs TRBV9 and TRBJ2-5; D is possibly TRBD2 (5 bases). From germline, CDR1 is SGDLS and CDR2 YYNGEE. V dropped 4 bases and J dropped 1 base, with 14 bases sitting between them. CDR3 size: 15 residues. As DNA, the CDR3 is TGTGCCAGCAGCCTCCAACCGAGGGTCCAAGAGACCCAGTACTTC. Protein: CASSLQPRVQETQYF.

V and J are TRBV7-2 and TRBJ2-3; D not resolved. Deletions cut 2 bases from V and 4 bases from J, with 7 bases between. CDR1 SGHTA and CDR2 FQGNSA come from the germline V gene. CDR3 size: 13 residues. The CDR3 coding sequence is TGTGCCAGCAGCTTACGGTTCGCAGATACGCAGTATTTT. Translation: CASSLRFADTQYF.

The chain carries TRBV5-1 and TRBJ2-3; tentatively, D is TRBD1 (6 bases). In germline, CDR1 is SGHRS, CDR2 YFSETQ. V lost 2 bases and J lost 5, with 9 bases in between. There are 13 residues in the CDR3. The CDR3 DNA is TGCGCCAGCAGCTTAGGGGGTGAAGATACGCAGTATTTT. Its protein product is CASSLGGEDTQYF. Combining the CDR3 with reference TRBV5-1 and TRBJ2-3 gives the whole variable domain KAGVTQTPRYLIKTRGQQVTLSCSPISGHRSVSWYQQTPGQGLQFLFEYFSETQRNKGNFPGRFSGRQFSNSRSEMNVSTLELGDSALYLCASSLGGEDTQYFGPGTRLTVL.

The CDR3 spells CASSAQTSGGPYEQYF. CDR3 sequence (DNA): TGTGCCAGCAGTGCCCAGACTAGCGGGGGGCCCTACGAGCAGTACTTC. V gene TRBV6-1 combines with J gene TRBJ2-5; 13 bases are shared with TRBD2. The end of the DNA fits TRBJ2-7 better, so the J call may be wrong. CDR1 MNHNS and CDR2 SASEGT come from the germline V gene. The CDR3 totals 16 residues.

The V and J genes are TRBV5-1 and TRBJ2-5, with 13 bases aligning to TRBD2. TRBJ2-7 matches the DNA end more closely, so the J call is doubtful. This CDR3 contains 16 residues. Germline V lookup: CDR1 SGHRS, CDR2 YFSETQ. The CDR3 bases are TGCGCCAGCAGCCCTCGGACTAGCGGGGGCGAGTACGAGCAGTACTTC. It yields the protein CASSPRTSGGEYEQYF.

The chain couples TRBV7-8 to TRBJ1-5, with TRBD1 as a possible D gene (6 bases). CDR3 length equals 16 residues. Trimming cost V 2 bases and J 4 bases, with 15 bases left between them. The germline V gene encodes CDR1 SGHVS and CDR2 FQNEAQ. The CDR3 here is CASSLFLRDTNQPQHF. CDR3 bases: TGTGCCAGCAGCTTATTTTTACGGGACACAAATCAGCCCCAGCATTTT.

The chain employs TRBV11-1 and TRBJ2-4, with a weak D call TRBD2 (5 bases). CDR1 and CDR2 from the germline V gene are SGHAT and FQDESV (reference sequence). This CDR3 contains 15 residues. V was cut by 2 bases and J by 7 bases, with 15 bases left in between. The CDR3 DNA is TGTGCCAGCAGCTTATCCGCGGTAGCGAGGAACATTCAGTACTTC. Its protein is CASSLSAVARNIQYF.

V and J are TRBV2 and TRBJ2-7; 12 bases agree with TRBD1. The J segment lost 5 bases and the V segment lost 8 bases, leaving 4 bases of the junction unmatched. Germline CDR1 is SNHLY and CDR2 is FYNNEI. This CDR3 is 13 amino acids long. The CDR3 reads CASQGTGGHEQYF. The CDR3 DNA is TGTGCCAGCCAAGGGACAGGGGGCCACGAGCAGTACTTC.

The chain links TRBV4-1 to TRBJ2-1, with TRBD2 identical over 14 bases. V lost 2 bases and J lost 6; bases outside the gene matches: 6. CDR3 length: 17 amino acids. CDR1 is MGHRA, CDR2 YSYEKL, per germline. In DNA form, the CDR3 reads TGCGCCAGCAGCCAAAGGACTAGCGGGGGGCCGGGCAATGAGCAGTTCTTC. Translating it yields CASSQRTSGGPGNEQFF.

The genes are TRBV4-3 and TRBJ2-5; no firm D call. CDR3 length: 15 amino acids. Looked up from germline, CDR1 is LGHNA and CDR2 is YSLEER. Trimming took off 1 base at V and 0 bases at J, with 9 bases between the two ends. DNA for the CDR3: TGCGCCAGCAGCCAAGTGCGCACCCACCAAGAGACCCAGTACTTC. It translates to CASSQVRTHQETQYF.